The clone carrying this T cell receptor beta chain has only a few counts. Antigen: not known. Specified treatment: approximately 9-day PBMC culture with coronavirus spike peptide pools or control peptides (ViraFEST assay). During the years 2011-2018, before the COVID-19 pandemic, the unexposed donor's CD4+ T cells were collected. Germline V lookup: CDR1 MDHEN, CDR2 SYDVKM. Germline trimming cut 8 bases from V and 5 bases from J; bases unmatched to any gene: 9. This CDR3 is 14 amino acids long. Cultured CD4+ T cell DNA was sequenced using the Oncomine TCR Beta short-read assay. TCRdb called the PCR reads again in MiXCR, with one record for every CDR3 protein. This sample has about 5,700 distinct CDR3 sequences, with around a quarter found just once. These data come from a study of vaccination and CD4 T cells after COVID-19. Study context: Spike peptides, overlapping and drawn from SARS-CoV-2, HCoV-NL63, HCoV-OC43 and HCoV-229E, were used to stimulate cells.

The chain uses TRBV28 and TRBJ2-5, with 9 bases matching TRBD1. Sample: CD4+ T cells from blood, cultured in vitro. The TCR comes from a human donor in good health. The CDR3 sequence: CASGNTGGVETQYF. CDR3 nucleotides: TGTGCCAGCGGCAATACAGGGGGCGTCGAGACCCAGTACTTC. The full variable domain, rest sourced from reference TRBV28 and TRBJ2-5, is DVKVTQSSRYLVKRTGEKVFLECVQDMDHENMFWYRQDPGLGLRLIYFSYDVKMKEKGDIPEGYSVSREKKERFSLILESASTNQTSMYLCASGNTGGVETQYFGPGTRLLVL.